This T cell receptor beta chain was captured in a study of beta chain features in type 1 diabetes. Overall study findings and caveats: At VDJ recombination sites, type 1 diabetes patients had fewer insertions and more deleted nucleotides.

Note on this clone: Its target is unknown.

The sequenced template was cDNA made from the entire isolated RNA. Measured with immunoSEQ multiplex PCR; TCRdb has only the in-frame clones, and not every one. This table holds around 140,000 clones, roughly 9.3% found once. The germline V and J ends were trimmed by 1 base and 11 bases, with 17 bases remaining between them. From germline, CDR1 is SEHNR and CDR2 FQNEAQ (reference sequence). The CDR3 loop spans 14 amino acids. The sample was central memory CD4+ T cells from blood. This sequence joins TRBV7-9 and TRBJ1-1, with a weak D call TRBD1 (6 bases). This receptor was obtained from a woman aged 40 to 55 in good health. CDR3 nucleotide sequence: TGTGCCAGCAGCTTAGAGCCAGGGGAGGGTGGCGCTTTCTTT. Encoded protein: CASSLEPGEGGAFF.